A single sample is the source of the 21 T cell receptor beta chains below, sequenced in a study of T cell changes during pregnancy in multiple sclerosis. Using immunoSEQ multiplex PCR, the repertoire was profiled, and TCRdb retains in-frame clones only, with some absent. The sample includes 80,000 or so clones, approximately 90% seen only once; the top ten take 1.4% to 1.5%. The input for sequencing was peripheral blood, taken before pregnancy. These receptors were obtained from a female donor with multiple sclerosis, enrolled in a pregnancy study.

There are a few counts of this clone. J is TRBJ1-6 and V is TRBV5-1, with a possible D match to TRBD1 (5 bases). In germline, CDR1 is SGHRS, CDR2 YFSETQ. The CDR3 contains 14 residues. V was trimmed by 1 base and J by 7 bases, leaving 9 bases between them. CDR3 residues: CASSLREGNSPLHF. CDR3 coding DNA: TGCGCCAGCAGCTTGAGGGAGGGGAATTCACCCCTCCACTTT.

This clone was seen more than once but under ten times. The chain recombines TRBV6-5 with TRBJ1-1; no definite D call. The CDR3 extends over 13 amino acids. Per the germline V gene, CDR1 is MNHEY and CDR2 is SVGAGI. Trimming took off 3 bases at V and 6 bases at J, with 11 bases between the two ends. The CDR3 protein is CASSYGEGPEAFF. The CDR3 nucleotides read TGTGCCAGCAGTTATGGGGAGGGCCCTGAAGCTTTCTTT.

This clone was seen only once. V and J are TRBV18 and TRBJ2-3; TRBD1 matches 9 bases. The CDR3 covers 15 residues. The V gene end was trimmed by 2 bases and the J gene end by 2 bases; junction bases not matched to a gene: 2. Germline V gives CDR1 KGHSH, CDR2 LQKENI. CDR3 region: CASSPGTGNTDTQYF. The CDR3 DNA reads TGTGCCAGCTCACCAGGGACAGGGAACACAGATACGCAGTATTTT.

This clone turned up a few times. This rearrangement joins TRBV7-8 to TRBJ2-7; D perhaps matches TRBD1 (5 bases). CDR3 length equals 12 residues. Germline CDR1 SGHVS, CDR2 FQNEAQ. V was cut by 2 bases and J by 4 bases, with 6 bases left in between. The CDR3 is CASSLQGYEQYF. CDR3 nucleotides: TGTGCCAGCAGCTTACAGGGATACGAGCAGTACTTC.

The rearrangement links TRBV27 to TRBJ1-2; D is unclear. Germline-derived CDR1 and CDR2 are MNHEY and SMNVEV (reference sequence). The CDR3 is 13 residues long. V was clipped by 5 bases and J by 1 base, with 8 bases between them. The CDR3 region is CASSATGNYGYTF. In DNA, the CDR3 is TGTGCCAGCAGTGCCACGGGTAACTATGGCTACACCTTC.

This rearrangement joins TRBV30 to TRBJ1-4, with a weak D call TRBD1 (5 bases). The ends were cut back, 3 bases at V and 5 bases at J, with 13 bases in the middle. The CDR3 extends over 14 amino acids. Germline V gene data show CDR1 as GTSNPN and CDR2 as SVGIG (reference sequence). CDR3 residues: CAWRTGSANEKLFF. The DNA of the CDR3 is TGTGCCTGGAGAACAGGCAGCGCAAATGAAAAACTGTTTTTT.

The rearrangement links TRBV15 to TRBJ1-5; D may be TRBD1 (6 bases). This CDR3 is 15 amino acids long. Trimming took off 5 bases at V and 2 bases at J, with 13 bases between the two ends. CDR1 is LNHNV and CDR2 is YYDKDF in the germline V gene (reference sequence). The CDR3 here is CATSRKTGGNQPQHF. The DNA for the CDR3 is TGTGCCACCAGCCGAAAGACAGGAGGCAATCAGCCCCAGCATTTT.

The chain has TRBV5-6 and TRBJ1-4; possibly TRBD1 for D (6 bases). CDR1 and CDR2 (germline): SGHDT, YYEEEE. Trimming cost V 4 bases and J 3 bases, with 22 bases left between them. This CDR3 contains 18 residues. The DNA for the CDR3 is TGTGCCAGCAGCCTAAGGGGACATCAAGATTTACCTAATGAAAAACTGTTTTTT. This sequence encodes CASSLRGHQDLPNEKLFF.

J is TRBJ2-3 and V is TRBV4-1, with 13 bases aligning to TRBD2. The CDR3 totals 17 residues. CDR1 MGHRA and CDR2 YSYEKL come from the germline V gene. V gave up 2 bases and J gave up 5 bases; unmatched junction bases: 7. The CDR3 DNA reads as TGCGCCAGCAGCCAACCAACTAGCGGGGGGGCTAGAGATACGCAGTATTTT. Its translation: CASSQPTSGGARDTQYF.

V and J are TRBV7-6 and TRBJ1-1; D perhaps matches TRBD1 (5 bases). Germline values: CDR1 SGHVS, CDR2 FNYEAQ. The CDR3 totals 16 residues. V gave up 2 bases and J gave up 0 bases, with 13 bases separating them. This CDR3 reads CASSLWPRGVNTEAFF. Written as DNA, the CDR3 is TGTGCCAGCAGCTTATGGCCCCGGGGGGTGAACACTGAAGCTTTCTTT.

The J gene is TRBJ2-3, the V gene TRBV9, with TRBD1 matching over 7 bases. The junction had 8 bases not matched to a gene; V was cut back by 5 bases and J by 2 bases. In germline, CDR1 is SGDLS, CDR2 YYNGEE. This CDR3 contains 15 residues. CDR3: CASSLMTGITDTQYF. For the CDR3, the DNA is TGTGCCAGCAGTCTCATGACAGGGATCACAGATACGCAGTATTTT.

The CDR3 sequence: CASSELQGNEKLFF. The DNA for the CDR3 is TGTGCCAGCAGCGAATTACAGGGAAATGAAAAACTGTTTTTT. The chain combines TRBV5-4 with TRBJ1-4; maybe TRBD1 (6 bases). Trimming removed 4 bases at V and 5 bases at J, with 12 bases between. This CDR3 is 14 amino acids long. Germline V CDR1 and CDR2: SGHNT, YYREEE (reference sequence).

The chain recombines TRBV6-5 with TRBJ2-7; 7 positions match TRBD2. V shed 3 bases, J shed 2 bases, and the junction held 10 bases outside the gene matches. The CDR3 spans 16 residues. Looked up from germline, CDR1 is MNHEY and CDR2 is SVGAGI. CDR3 residues: CASSYGSSGLPYEQYF. The DNA of the CDR3 is TGTGCCAGCAGTTATGGGTCTAGCGGACTACCCTACGAGCAGTACTTC.

This clone was seen a single time. The rearrangement links TRBV9 to TRBJ2-1; 10 bases map to TRBD1. Germline CDR1 is SGDLS and CDR2 is YYNGEE. The CDR3 spans 19 residues. The ends lost 3 bases at V and 8 bases at J; junction bases unmatched: 20. CDR3 region: CASSGKKRRGTGVGDEQFF. The CDR3 region has the DNA TGTGCCAGCAGCGGAAAAAAGAGAAGGGGGACAGGGGTTGGGGATGAGCAGTTCTTC.

Here the CDR3 DNA reads TGTGCCAGCAGCCATAGCACAGGGGGCATTAAAGAGACCCAGTACTTC. Protein product: CASSHSTGGIKETQYF. V is TRBV2 and J is TRBJ2-5; 9 bases map to TRBD1. This CDR3 is 16 amino acids long. Trimming took 6 bases from V and 3 from J; bases not matched to a gene: 11. Germline V gives CDR1 SNHLY, CDR2 FYNNEI.

This rearrangement joins TRBV18 to TRBJ1-1, with D possibly being TRBD1 (5 bases). The V end was cut by 1 base, the J end by 1 base, with 10 bases between. The CDR3 spans 15 residues. The V gene's germline CDR1 is KGHSH and CDR2 LQKENI. In DNA form, the CDR3 reads TGTGCCAGCTCACCACAAGGGGCTTCGAACACTGAAGCTTTCTTT. This sequence encodes CASSPQGASNTEAFF.

The chain has TRBV2 and TRBJ1-6, with a weak D call TRBD1 (6 bases). This CDR3 is 13 amino acids long. V was trimmed by 7 bases and J by 8 bases, leaving 12 bases between them. Germline V gene sequence: CDR1 SNHLY, CDR2 FYNNEI. CDR3 nucleotide sequence: TGTGCCAGCATCTTGGACAGAGATTCACCCCTCCACTTT. Its protein is CASILDRDSPLHF.

The chain carries TRBV27 and TRBJ2-3; 10 bases align to TRBD1. This CDR3 spans 18 amino acids. Germline loops: CDR1 MNHEY, CDR2 SMNVEV (reference sequence). Trimming cost V 6 bases and J 4 bases; bases outside gene matches: 16. DNA for the CDR3: TGTGCCAGCAGCATTATCGCTTCCGGGACAGGGGTATCAGATACGCAGTATTTT. Protein: CASSIIASGTGVSDTQYF.

The table lists this clone with a count of one. The chain recombines TRBV2 with TRBJ2-7; 7 bases match TRBD1. Germline CDR1 reads SNHLY; CDR2 reads FYNNEI. The CDR3 length is 13 residues. V was pared by 3 bases and J by 3 bases, with 2 bases of the junction left unmatched. CDR3 nucleotides: TGTGCCAGCAGTGAGTGGGACAGCTACGAGCAGTACTTC. Amino acid sequence: CASSEWDSYEQYF.

V is TRBV5-6 and J is TRBJ2-1; 7 nucleotides align to TRBD2. The V and J ends lost 4 bases and 4 bases, in that order; junction bases with no gene match: 11. Germline assignment: CDR1 SGHDT and CDR2 YYEEEE. This CDR3 is 16 amino acids long. In nucleotides, the CDR3 is TGTGCCAGCAGCCTTGGTTTGGGGGGAGGGTACAATGAGCAGTTCTTC. Amino acid sequence: CASSLGLGGGYNEQFF.

The V gene is TRBV4-1, the J gene TRBJ1-2, with 11 nucleotides matching TRBD1. Germline lookup yields CDR1 MGHRA and CDR2 YSYEKL. The CDR3 extends over 17 amino acids. J gave up 4 bases and V 4 bases, and 11 bases lay outside the gene matches. The CDR3 region is CASSLQYPDRGPYGYTF. The CDR3 DNA is TGCGCCAGCAGCCTGCAATACCCGGACAGGGGGCCCTATGGCTACACCTTC.